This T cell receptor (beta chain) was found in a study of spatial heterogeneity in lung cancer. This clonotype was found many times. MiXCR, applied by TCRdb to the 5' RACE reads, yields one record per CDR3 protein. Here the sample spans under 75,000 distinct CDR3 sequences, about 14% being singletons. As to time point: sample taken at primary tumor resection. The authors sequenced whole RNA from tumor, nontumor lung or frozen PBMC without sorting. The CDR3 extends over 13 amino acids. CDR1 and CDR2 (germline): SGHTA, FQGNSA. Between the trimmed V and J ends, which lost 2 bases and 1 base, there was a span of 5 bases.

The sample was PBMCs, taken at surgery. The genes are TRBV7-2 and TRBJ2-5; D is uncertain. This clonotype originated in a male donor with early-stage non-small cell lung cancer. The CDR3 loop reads CASSLLFQETQYF. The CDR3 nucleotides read TGTGCCAGCAGCTTACTGTTCCAAGAGACCCAGTACTTC.